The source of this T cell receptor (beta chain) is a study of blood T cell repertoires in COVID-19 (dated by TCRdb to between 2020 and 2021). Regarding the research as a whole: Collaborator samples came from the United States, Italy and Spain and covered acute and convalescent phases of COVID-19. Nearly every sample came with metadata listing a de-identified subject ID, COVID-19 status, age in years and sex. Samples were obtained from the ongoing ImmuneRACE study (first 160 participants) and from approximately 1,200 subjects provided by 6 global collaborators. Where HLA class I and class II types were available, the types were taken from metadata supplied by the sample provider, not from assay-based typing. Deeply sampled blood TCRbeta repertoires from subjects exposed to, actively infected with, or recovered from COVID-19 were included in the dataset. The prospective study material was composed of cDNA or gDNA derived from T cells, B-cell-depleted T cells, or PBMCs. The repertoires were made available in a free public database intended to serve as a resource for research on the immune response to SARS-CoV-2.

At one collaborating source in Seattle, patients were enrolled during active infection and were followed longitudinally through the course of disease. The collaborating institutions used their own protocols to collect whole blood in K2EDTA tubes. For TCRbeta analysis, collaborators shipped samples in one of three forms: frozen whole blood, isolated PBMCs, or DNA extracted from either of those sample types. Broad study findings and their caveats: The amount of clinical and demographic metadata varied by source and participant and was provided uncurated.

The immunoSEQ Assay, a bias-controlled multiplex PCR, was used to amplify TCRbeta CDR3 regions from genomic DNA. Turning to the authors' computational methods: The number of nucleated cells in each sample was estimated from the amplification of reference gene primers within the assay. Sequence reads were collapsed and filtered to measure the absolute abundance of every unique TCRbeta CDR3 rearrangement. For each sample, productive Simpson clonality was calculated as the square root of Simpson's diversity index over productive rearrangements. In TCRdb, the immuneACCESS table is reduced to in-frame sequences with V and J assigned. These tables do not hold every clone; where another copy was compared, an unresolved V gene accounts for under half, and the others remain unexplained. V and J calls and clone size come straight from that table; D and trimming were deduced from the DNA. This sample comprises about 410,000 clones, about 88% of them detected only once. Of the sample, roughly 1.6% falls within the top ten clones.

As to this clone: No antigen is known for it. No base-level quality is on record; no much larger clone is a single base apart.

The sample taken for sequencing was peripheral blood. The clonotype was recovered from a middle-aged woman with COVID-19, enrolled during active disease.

The DNA is as follows: TGTGCCAGCAGTTACGGGGGGTCCGTTTTAGCCAAAAACATTCAGTACTTC. It translates to CASSYGGSVLAKNIQYF. The receptor chain draws on TRBV6-2 or TRBV6-3 and TRBJ2-4; TRBD2 could be the D gene, as 6 bases match. Reading from cysteine to phenylalanine, the CDR3 counts 17 amino acids. Here the CDR3 DNA is all that survives: 51 bases in frame from base 1. Looking up the germline V gene yields CDR1 MNHEY and CDR2 SVGEGT. V gives up 2 bases and J gives up 0 bases, and the segment between their germline ends measures 14 bases.